What follows are 16 T cell receptor beta chains derived from one specimen sequenced in a study of CD8 T cells in Susac syndrome. Random hexamers were used to reverse transcribe the RNA input (roughly 0.5 to 1 ug). TCRdb reprocessed the immunoSEQ multiplex PCR reads with MiXCR, giving one entry per CDR3 protein. The table shows about 120,000 distinct CDR3 sequences, with approximately 94% occurring only once. Source material: CD4+ T cells from PBMCs. Receptor source: a human donor with multiple sclerosis.

V is TRBV5-6 and J is TRBJ1-2, with 10 bases identical to TRBD1. There are 16 residues in the CDR3. Germline CDR1 reads SGHDT; CDR2 reads YYEEEE. The V segment lost 4 bases and the J segment 4 bases; nucleotides outside the gene matches: 10. CDR3 coding DNA: TGTGCCAGCAGCCCGGGGACAGGGGAACCCATCTATGGCTACACCTTC. Translated: CASSPGTGEPIYGYTF.

The rearrangement uses TRBV6-1 and TRBJ2-1; 8 nucleotides match TRBD1. This CDR3 has 15 residues. Germline CDR1 is MNHNS and CDR2 is SASEGT. The trim removed 4 bases at V and 4 bases at J, leaving 6 bases unmatched. The CDR3 nucleotides are TGTGCCAGCAGTGCTCAGGGGGCGAATTACAATGAGCAGTTCTTC. This gives the protein CASSAQGANYNEQFF.

The chain links TRBV4-2 to TRBJ2-1, with 12 bases lining up with TRBD2. The germline CDR1 and CDR2 sequences are LGHNA and YNFKEQ. The CDR3 is made up of 16 amino acids. V lost 0 bases to trimming and J lost 4 bases; unmatched junction nucleotides: 1. CDR3 sequence (DNA): TGTGCCAGCAGCCAAGAGACTAGCGGGGGATACAATGAGCAGTTCTTC. As protein: CASSQETSGGYNEQFF.

V and J are TRBV30 and TRBJ2-1, with 8 bases aligning to TRBD2. The CDR3 is 14 residues long. Germline-derived CDR1 and CDR2 are GTSNPN and SVGIG (reference sequence). Trimming took 2 bases from V and 1 from J; bases not matched to a gene: 1. The CDR3 loop reads CAWSPGGSYNEQFF. The CDR3 nucleotides are TGTGCCTGGAGTCCGGGAGGGTCCTACAATGAGCAGTTCTTC.

This clonotype occurred once. The chain carries TRBV27 and TRBJ2-1; D perhaps matches TRBD2 (6 bases). Germline CDR1 reads MNHEY; CDR2 reads SMNVEV (reference sequence). CDR3 length: 13 amino acids. With 7 bases removed from V and 3 bases from J, the gap between germline ends came to 10 bases. The CDR3 region is CASIGSNYNEQFF. In DNA form, the CDR3 reads TGTGCCAGCATCGGGAGTAACTACAATGAGCAGTTCTTC.

The rearrangement links TRBV20-1 to TRBJ2-3, with D tentatively TRBD2 (5 bases). Deletions cut 2 bases from V and 6 bases from J, with 15 bases between. This CDR3 is 14 amino acids long. From germline, CDR1 is DFQATT and CDR2 SNEGSKA (reference sequence). The CDR3 region has the DNA TGCAGTGCTAGAAACCGGTCGGGGTGGGATACGCAGTATTTT. Translated, it gives CSARNRSGWDTQYF.

In its sample, this clonotype was seen once. The CDR3 DNA reads TGCGCCAGCAGCGGATCAGGAGGGGCGCCGAACACTGAAGCTTTCTTT. Translating gives CASSGSGGAPNTEAFF. V and J are TRBV5-1 and TRBJ1-1, with D possibly matching TRBD1 (5 bases). This CDR3 has 16 residues. Germline V gene sequence: CDR1 SGHRS, CDR2 YFSETQ. The V end was cut by 4 bases, the J end by 1 base, with 17 bases between. Full variable domain (outside the CDR3, taken from reference TRBV5-1 and TRBJ1-1): KAGVTQTPRYLIKTRGQQVTLSCSPISGHRSVSWYQQTPGQGLQFLFEYFSETQRNKGNFPGRFSGRQFSNSRSEMNVSTLELGDSALYLCASSGSGGAPNTEAFFGQGTRLTVV.

V gene TRBV20-1 combines with J gene TRBJ1-6, with 10 bases lining up with TRBD1. The germline V gene has CDR1 DFQATT and CDR2 SNEGSKA (reference sequence). The CDR3 length is 14 residues. The V gene end was trimmed by 7 bases and the J gene end by 8 bases; junction bases not matched to a gene: 8. The CDR3 region has the DNA TGCAGTGTCGGACCCGGGACAGGGGATTCACCCCTCCACTTT. Translated: CSVGPGTGDSPLHF.

Notes on this clonotype: Mismatch with germline at one junction end may stem from a read error. The rearrangement links TRBV12-3 or TRBV12-4 to TRBJ2-7, with a weak D call TRBD1 (6 bases). CDR3 length: 16 residues. CDR3 coding DNA: TGTGCCAGCAGTTTAATGCAGGGGCCTTCCTCCTACGAGCAGGACTTC. Its translation is CASSLMQGPSSYEQDF.

The chain employs TRBV6-2 or TRBV6-3 and TRBJ2-1; the D call may be TRBD1 or TRBD2 (6 bases each). The CDR3 is 15 amino acids. Trimming removed 7 bases from V and 8 bases from J, with 21 bases in between. Germline V gene sequence: CDR1 MNHEY, CDR2 SVGEGT. The CDR3 sequence: CASTVGRQGNDEQFF. In DNA form, the CDR3 reads TGTGCCAGCACCGTAGGGAGGCAGGGGAACGATGAGCAGTTCTTC.

The CDR3 region has the DNA TGTGCCAGTAGTCCCCAGACAGCCTCCTACGAGCAGTACTTC. Protein sequence: CASSPQTASYEQYF. The chain has TRBV19 and TRBJ2-7; tentative D call: TRBD1 (5 bases). The germline gives CDR1 LNHDA, CDR2 SQIVND (reference sequence). Trimming left V 5 bases short and J 0 bases short, with 11 bases between. The CDR3 covers 14 residues.

This clonotype was counted a single time. The rearrangement uses TRBV4-1 and TRBJ2-7, with D perhaps TRBD1 or TRBD2 (6 bases each). Deletions cut 2 bases from V and 2 bases from J, with 22 bases between. The CDR3 runs 18 residues. Germline V gives CDR1 MGHRA, CDR2 YSYEKL. This chain's CDR3 is CASSQKDLTGRRAYEQYF. DNA for the CDR3: TGCGCCAGCAGCCAAAAAGACCTTACAGGGAGGAGGGCCTACGAGCAGTACTTC.

This clonotype occurred a few times. V usage is TRBV3-1 and J usage is TRBJ2-7, with D unclear. The CDR3 totals 11 residues. Germline CDR1 is LGHDT and CDR2 is YNNKEL (reference sequence). V lost 5 bases, J lost 3 bases, and 5 bases lay in between. The CDR3 sequence is CASSTIYEQYF. CDR3 nucleotides: TGTGCCAGCAGCACCATCTACGAGCAGTACTTC.

This chain uses TRBV30 with TRBJ1-1, with D maybe TRBD1 (6 bases). The germline V gene encodes CDR1 GTSNPN and CDR2 SVGIG (reference sequence). With 6 bases removed from V and 7 bases from J, the gap between germline ends came to 15 bases. The length of the CDR3 is 12 residues. The CDR3 nucleotides are TGTGCCTGCCAACACGGGACACATGAAGCTTTCTTT. It yields the protein CACQHGTHEAFF.

The chain links TRBV6-5 to TRBJ2-7, with 9 positions matching TRBD1. The trim removed 6 bases at V and 8 bases at J, leaving 14 bases unmatched. Germline loops: CDR1 MNHEY, CDR2 SVGAGI. The CDR3 has 15 amino acids. The CDR3 region is CASSQTFGTGPKQYF. DNA of the CDR3: TGTGCCAGCAGCCAGACGTTCGGGACAGGGCCCAAGCAGTACTTC.

The chain recombines TRBV15 with TRBJ2-1; no definite D call. Between the trimmed V and J ends, which lost 3 bases and 4 bases, there was a span of 19 bases. Germline assignment: CDR1 LNHNV and CDR2 YYDKDF (reference sequence). The CDR3 spans 17 residues. CDR3 loop: CATSSSRAGPFYNEQFF. The DNA for the CDR3 is TGTGCCACCAGCAGCTCGCGAGCAGGTCCCTTTTACAATGAGCAGTTCTTC. Together with reference TRBV15 and TRBJ2-1, the CDR3 gives the full variable domain: DAMVIQNPRYQVTQFGKPVTLSCSQTLNHNVMYWYQQKSSQAPKLLFHYYDKDFNNEADTPDNFQSRRPNTSFCFLDIRSPGLGDTAMYLCATSSSRAGPFYNEQFFGPGTRLTVL.